One sample yielded the 30 T cell receptor beta chains listed below, sequenced in a study of T cell responses to AZD1222 COVID-19 vaccine (dated by TCRdb to the early 2020s). The time point label on this specimen signifies: about 28 days (+/-7) after the second vaccine dose. The library relied on the immunoSEQ multiplex PCR assay. TCRdb mirrors the immuneACCESS table, restricted to in-frame sequences. Some clones are absent from its copies; in checked studies, under half trace to an unresolved V gene, and the reason for the others is unknown. The sample has about 88,000 clones on record, roughly 91% of them singletons. The ten biggest clones cover roughly 5.1% of the sample. Source: peripheral blood, taken 28 days after the second AZD1222 dose. These receptors originate from an adult who received the AZD1222 COVID-19 vaccine.

V and J are TRBV9 and TRBJ1-1, with D unclear. V lost 1 base, J lost 5 bases, and 9 bases lay in between. Per germline, CDR1 SGDLS and CDR2 YYNGEE. This CDR3 has 13 residues. The DNA for the CDR3 is TGTGCCAGCAGCGTAACCCCTGGGACTGAAGCTTTCTTT. It specifies CASSVTPGTEAFF.

This chain joins TRBV19 and TRBJ2-1, with D perhaps matching TRBD1 (6 bases). This CDR3 has 15 residues. The germline V gene encodes CDR1 LNHDA and CDR2 SQIVND (reference sequence). Trimming removed 5 bases at V and 4 bases at J, with 15 bases between. CDR3 protein: CASSRSGGPYNEQFF. Written as DNA, the CDR3 is TGTGCCAGTAGTCGCTCTGGGGGCCCTTACAATGAGCAGTTCTTC.

The chain has TRBV5-1 and TRBJ2-2; TRBD1 is a possible D gene (6 bases). CDR1 and CDR2 from the germline V gene are SGHRS and YFSETQ. The CDR3 sequence is 16 residues long. V dropped 0 bases and J dropped 6 bases, with 15 bases sitting between them. CDR3 region: CASSLAYTGRPGELFF. CDR3 bases: TGCGCCAGCAGCTTGGCTTACACAGGGCGCCCCGGGGAGCTGTTTTTT.

The chain couples TRBV12-3 or TRBV12-4 to TRBJ2-2; D remains ambiguous. The CDR3 length is 12 residues. The V end lost 5 bases, the J end lost 7 bases, and 8 bases lay between the germline ends. The CDR3 region has the DNA TGTGCCAGCAGTAATTTTGACGGGGAGCTGTTTTTT. Its protein is CASSNFDGELFF.

This chain joins TRBV6-5 and TRBJ2-1; 12 nucleotides agree with TRBD2. V lost 10 bases to trimming and J lost 11 bases; unmatched junction nucleotides: 12. The CDR3 has 14 residues. Germline V gene data show CDR1 as MNHEY and CDR2 as SVGAGI. Here the CDR3 reads CATSSSGGVGKQFF. The CDR3 DNA reads as TGTGCCACCTCATCTAGCGGGGGGGTAGGTAAGCAGTTCTTC.

This chain connects TRBV18 to TRBJ1-3; no reliable D call. The CDR3 consists of 17 residues. In germline, CDR1 is KGHSH, CDR2 LQKENI. Trimming pared 2 bases from V and 0 bases from J, leaving 14 bases between. The CDR3 nucleotides are TGTGCCAGCTCACCAACTGCCGACGGCTACTCTGGAAACACCATATATTTT. Its protein is CASSPTADGYSGNTIYF.

This rearrangement joins TRBV4-1 to TRBJ1-2, with D possibly TRBD1 on 6 matching bases. In germline, CDR1 is MGHRA, CDR2 YSYEKL. CDR3 length: 15 amino acids. V was cut by 3 bases and J by 5 bases, with 16 bases left in between. The DNA for the CDR3 is TGCGCCAGCAGCCAGCCCGGGACACGGATTTATGGCTACACCTTC. It is translated as CASSQPGTRIYGYTF.

The chain couples TRBV7-9 to TRBJ1-1, with 10 bases lining up with TRBD1. CDR1 and CDR2 from the germline V gene are SEHNR and FQNEAQ (reference sequence). V dropped 7 bases and J dropped 8; count of bases not matched to a gene: 10. This CDR3 spans 14 amino acids. The DNA for the CDR3 is TGTGCCAGCACCCTATACGGGACAGGGGAAGAAGCTTTCTTT. Residues: CASTLYGTGEEAFF.

This chain links TRBV11-2 with TRBJ1-2, with unresolved D. This CDR3 has 15 amino acids. The germline V gene encodes CDR1 SGHAT and CDR2 FQNNGV. V gave up 5 bases and J gave up 3 bases, with 16 bases separating them. DNA of the CDR3: TGTGCCAGCAGCCCAGCAAAGGGCTTGGACTATGGCTACACCTTC. Translation: CASSPAKGLDYGYTF.

Note on this clone: Germline and junction disagree at one end, which may indicate a read error. CDR3 loop: CASCYGNSGANVLTF. CDR3 DNA: TGTGCCAGCTGTTATGGGAACTCTGGGGCCAACGTCCTGACTTTC. The V gene is TRBV6-5, the J gene TRBJ2-6; D gene ambiguous. In germline, CDR1 is MNHEY, CDR2 SVGAGI. There are 15 residues in the CDR3.

The rearrangement uses TRBV5-1 and TRBJ1-3; the D gene is possibly TRBD1 (6 bases). This CDR3 is 15 amino acids long. Germline CDR1 and CDR2: SGHRS and YFSETQ. Trimming pared 2 bases from V and 4 bases from J, leaving 13 bases between. The CDR3 is CASSFGGAGGNTIYF. CDR3 coding DNA: TGCGCCAGCAGCTTTGGGGGCGCAGGGGGAAACACCATATATTTT.

The chain is built from TRBV28 and TRBJ1-2; no reliable D call. This CDR3 spans 11 amino acids. V lost 6 bases to trimming and J lost 1 base, with 3 bases between them. Germline V gene lookup returns CDR1 MDHEN and CDR2 SYDVKM. CDR3 nucleotides: TGTGCCAGCAGGGTTAACTATGGCTACACCTTC. Protein: CASRVNYGYTF.

This clone was seen just once. The chain joins TRBV6-5 to TRBJ1-1, with TRBD1 as a possible D gene (5 bases). In germline, CDR1 is MNHEY, CDR2 SVGAGI. The CDR3 totals 15 residues. V gave up 7 bases and J gave up 0 bases, with 15 bases separating them. CDR3 sequence (DNA): TGTGCCAGCAAACGATATACAGGACTGAACACTGAAGCTTTCTTT. It yields the protein CASKRYTGLNTEAFF.

The chain employs TRBV3-1 (or the pseudogene TRBV3-2) and TRBJ1-2; 7 bases fit TRBD1. Germline-derived CDR1 and CDR2 are LGHDT and YNNKEL (reference sequence). J was trimmed by 0 bases and V by 7 bases; bases with no gene match: 5. The CDR3 is 14 amino acids. The CDR3 is CASNRQGANYGYTF. The CDR3 region has the DNA TGTGCCAGCAACCGACAGGGAGCTAACTATGGCTACACCTTC.

This chain connects TRBV5-1 to TRBJ1-2; 11 bases are shared with TRBD1. The germline V gene has CDR1 SGHRS and CDR2 YFSETQ. CDR3 length equals 14 residues. The V and J ends lost 4 bases and 5 bases, in that order; junction bases with no gene match: 4. The CDR3 protein is CASSRTGGAYGYTF. DNA of the CDR3: TGCGCCAGCAGCCGGACAGGGGGCGCTTATGGCTACACCTTC. The full variable domain, in which reference TRBV5-1 and TRBJ1-2 provide the parts outside the CDR3, is KAGVTQTPRYLIKTRGQQVTLSCSPISGHRSVSWYQQTPGQGLQFLFEYFSETQRNKGNFPGRFSGRQFSNSRSEMNVSTLELGDSALYLCASSRTGGAYGYTFGSGTRLTVV.

V and J are TRBV3-1 (or the pseudogene TRBV3-2) and TRBJ2-4, with unresolved D. Trimming took off 0 bases at V and 8 bases at J, with 8 bases between the two ends. The germline V gene encodes CDR1 LGHDT and CDR2 YNNKEL (reference sequence). The CDR3 totals 13 residues. The CDR3 nucleotides are TGTGCCAGCAGCCAAGACCCTTCGGACATTCAGTACTTC. It is translated as CASSQDPSDIQYF.

Written as DNA, the CDR3 is TGTGCCAGCAGCTCAGGGGTCGGGCAGTTCTTC. Its translation is CASSSGVGQFF. The chain links TRBV5-6 to TRBJ2-1, with D perhaps matching TRBD1 (6 bases). Trimming took off 3 bases at V and 12 bases at J, with 10 bases between the two ends. Germline CDR1 and CDR2: SGHDT and YYEEEE. The CDR3 is 11 amino acids. The full variable domain, completed using reference TRBV5-6 and TRBJ2-1, is DAGVTQSPTHLIKTRGQQVTLRCSPKSGHDTVSWYQQALGQGPQFIFQYYEEEERQRGNFPDRFSGHQFPNYSSELNVNALLLGDSALYLCASSSGVGQFFGPGTRLTVL.

The chain has TRBV6-2 or TRBV6-3 and TRBJ1-1; no firm D call. Germline V CDR1 and CDR2: MNHEY, SVGEGT. This CDR3 is 15 amino acids long. Trimming took off 0 bases at V and 0 bases at J, with 8 bases between the two ends. CDR3 sequence: CASSYSPGMNTEAFF. CDR3 DNA: TGTGCCAGCAGTTACTCGCCGGGAATGAACACTGAAGCTTTCTTT.

The V and J genes are TRBV20-1 and TRBJ1-5; D perhaps matches TRBD1 (5 bases). V lost 3 bases, J lost 1 base, and 13 bases lay in between. CDR1 is DFQATT and CDR2 is SNEGSKA in the germline V gene (reference sequence). The CDR3 runs to 15 residues. The CDR3 DNA reads as TGCAGTGCTAGTCAGGGATCATCCAGCAATCAGCCCCAGCATTTT. This codes for CSASQGSSSNQPQHF.

The rearrangement uses TRBV9 and TRBJ2-3, with 7 nucleotides matching TRBD2. The germline CDR1 and CDR2 sequences are SGDLS and YYNGEE. The V gene end was trimmed by 4 bases and the J gene end by 5 bases; junction bases not matched to a gene: 16. There are 17 residues in the CDR3. This chain's CDR3 is CASSPHPGGPPGDTQYF. The DNA of the CDR3 is TGTGCCAGCAGCCCTCATCCGGGGGGACCTCCGGGAGATACGCAGTATTTT.

This clone was detected once. The chain is built from TRBV5-1 and TRBJ2-5; unclear D gene. The CDR3 has 13 residues. V was cut by 1 base and J by 1 base, with 5 bases left in between. Per the germline V gene, CDR1 is SGHRS and CDR2 is YFSETQ. CDR3 sequence: CASSLNFQETQYF. CDR3 DNA sequence: TGCGCCAGCAGCTTGAACTTCCAAGAGACCCAGTACTTC.

This clone was observed a handful of times. This sequence joins TRBV5-1 and TRBJ2-3; the D gene is possibly TRBD2 (6 bases). Germline CDR1 and CDR2: SGHRS and YFSETQ. V lost 1 base, J lost 6 bases, and 12 bases lay in between. The CDR3 extends over 14 amino acids. The CDR3 region is CASSLSNSGDTQYF. The CDR3 nucleotides are TGCGCCAGCAGCTTGAGTAACAGCGGGGATACGCAGTATTTT.

The chain uses TRBV5-5 and TRBJ1-2; 8 nucleotides match TRBD1. CDR3 length: 14 residues. The germline V gene has CDR1 SGHKS and CDR2 YYEKEE (reference sequence). J was trimmed by 5 bases and V by 4 bases; bases with no gene match: 7. The CDR3 loop reads CASSLQGEGYGYTF. In DNA, the CDR3 is TGTGCCAGCAGCCTACAGGGGGAAGGGTATGGCTACACCTTC.

This clone was detected only once. The chain couples TRBV11-2 to TRBJ1-1; TRBD1 matches 9 bases. Germline CDR1 and CDR2: SGHAT and FQNNGV. This CDR3 contains 14 residues. Trimming cost V 4 bases and J 3 bases; bases outside gene matches: 3. CDR3 in DNA: TGTGCCAGCAGCTGGGGACAGGGCGACACTGAAGCTTTCTTT. Amino acids: CASSWGQGDTEAFF.

This sequence joins TRBV19 and TRBJ1-2; D is ambiguous. Trimming removed 3 bases at V and 0 bases at J, with 11 bases between. CDR1 and CDR2 (germline): LNHDA, SQIVND (reference sequence). This CDR3 comprises 15 residues. Here the CDR3 reads CASSIGTPTNYGYTF. The CDR3 nucleotides are TGTGCCAGTAGTATTGGTACCCCCACTAACTATGGCTACACCTTC.

The chain is built from TRBV24-1 and TRBJ2-3; TRBD1 aligns across 9 bases. Germline assignment: CDR1 KGHDR and CDR2 SFDVKD. Unmatched junction bases numbered 6, after V lost 4 bases and J lost 5 bases. The CDR3 is 15 residues long. CDR3 protein: CATSDPGQGEDTQYF. The CDR3 region has the DNA TGTGCCACCAGTGACCCGGGACAGGGTGAAGATACGCAGTATTTT.

V is TRBV2 and J is TRBJ1-5; D remains ambiguous. The V gene lost 2 bases and the J gene lost 1 base, with 9 bases spanning the gap. The germline CDR1 and CDR2 sequences are SNHLY and FYNNEI. The CDR3 has 15 residues. CDR3 DNA: TGTGCCAGCAGTGAAATGGTGGGGAGCAATCAGCCCCAGCATTTT. Encoded protein: CASSEMVGSNQPQHF.

The DNA of the CDR3 is TGCAGCGTTGAACAGGACACGAACACTGAAGCTTTCTTT. This translates into CSVEQDTNTEAFF. The V and J genes are TRBV29-1 and TRBJ1-1; D possibly corresponds to TRBD1 (5 bases). The CDR3 loop spans 13 amino acids. The germline V gene has CDR1 SQVTM and CDR2 ANQGSEA. Trimming removed 2 bases from V and 1 base from J, with 8 bases in between.

On this clone: Different DNA sequences within this sample yield the same CDR3. The rearrangement links TRBV9 to TRBJ1-3; D is uncertain. CDR1 SGDLS and CDR2 YYNGEE come from the germline V gene. The germline V and J ends were trimmed by 0 bases and 0 bases, with 7 bases remaining between them. This CDR3 comprises 15 residues. In DNA form, the CDR3 reads TGTGCCAGCAGCGTAGGACGAAGCTCTGGAAACACCATATATTTT. Translation gives CASSVGRSSGNTIYF. The complete variable domain, with remaining parts taken from reference TRBV9 and TRBJ1-3, reads DSGVTQTPKHLITATGQRVTLRCSPRSGDLSVYWYQQSLDQGLQFLIQYYNGEERAKGNILERFSAQQFPDLHSELNLSSLELGDSALYFCASSVGRSSGNTIYFGEGSWLTVV.

This clone came up a few times. The chain is built from TRBV21-1 and TRBJ1-1. TRBV21-1 is a known pseudogene. This CDR3 is built from 15 residues. The CDR3 coding sequence is TGTGCCAGCAGCAAAGTCCACATGTGGGACACTGAAGCTTTCTTT. Translated: CASSKVHMWDTEAFF.